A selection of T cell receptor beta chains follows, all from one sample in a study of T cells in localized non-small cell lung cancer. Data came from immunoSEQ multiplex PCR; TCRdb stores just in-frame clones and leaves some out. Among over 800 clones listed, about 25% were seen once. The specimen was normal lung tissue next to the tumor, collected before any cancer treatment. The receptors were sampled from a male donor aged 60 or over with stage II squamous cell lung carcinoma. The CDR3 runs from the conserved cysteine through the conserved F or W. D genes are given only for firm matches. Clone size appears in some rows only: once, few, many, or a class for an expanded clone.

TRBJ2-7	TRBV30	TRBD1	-	TGTGCCTGGAGTGGGACAGGGGATCCGGACGAGCAGTACTTC	CAWSGTGDPDEQYF
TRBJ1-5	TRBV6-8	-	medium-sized	TGTGCCAGCAGTTACTCCCGAAATCAGCCCCAGCATTTT	CASSYSRNQPQHF
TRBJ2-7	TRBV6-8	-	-	TGTGCCAGCAGCCCCCTACCCAATTCCTACGAGCAGTACTTC	CASSPLPNSYEQYF
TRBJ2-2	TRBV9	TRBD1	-	TGTGCCAGCAGCCCCCGGACAGGGGTGACCGGGGAGCTGTTTTTT	CASSPRTGVTGELFF
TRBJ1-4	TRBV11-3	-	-	TGTGCCAGCAGCTTAGTTCGGGGGGCCCCCGAAAAACTGTTTTTT	CASSLVRGAPEKLFF
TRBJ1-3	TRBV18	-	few	TGTGCCAGCTCACCACCGGAAGGGGACGCTACCGCTGGAAACACCATATATTTT	CASSPPEGDATAGNTIYF
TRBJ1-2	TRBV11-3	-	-	TGTGCCAGCAGCCCCCGGGACACGCTTGAACGCTACACCTTC	CASSPRDTLERYTF
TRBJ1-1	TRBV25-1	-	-	TGTGCCAGCAGTGACGGCAGAACTACGAACACTGAAGCTTTCTTT	CASSDGRTTNTEAFF
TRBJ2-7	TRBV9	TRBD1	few	TGTGCCAGCAGCGCGGACAGGGGGGCGGACGAGCAGTACTTC	CASSADRGADEQYF
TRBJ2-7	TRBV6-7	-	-	TGTGCCAGCAGTTACAAAGGGGGGAACGAGCAGTACTTC	CASSYKGGNEQYF